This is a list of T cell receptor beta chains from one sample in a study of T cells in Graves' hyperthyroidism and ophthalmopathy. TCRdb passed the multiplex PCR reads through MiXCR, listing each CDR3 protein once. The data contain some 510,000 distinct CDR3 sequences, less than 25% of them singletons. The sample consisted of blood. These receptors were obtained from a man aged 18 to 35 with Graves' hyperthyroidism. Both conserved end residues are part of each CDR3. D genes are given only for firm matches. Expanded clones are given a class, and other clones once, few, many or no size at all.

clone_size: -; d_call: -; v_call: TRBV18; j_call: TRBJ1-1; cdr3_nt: TGTGCCAGCTCCCGCACGTTCGGTGGAACTGAAGCTTTCTTT; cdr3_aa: CASSRTFGGTEAFF
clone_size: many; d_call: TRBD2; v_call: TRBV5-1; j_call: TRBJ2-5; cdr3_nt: TGCGCCAGCAGCCCCGGGACTAGCGGGGGGGCCATCGGGGAGACCCAGTACTTC; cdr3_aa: CASSPGTSGGAIGETQYF
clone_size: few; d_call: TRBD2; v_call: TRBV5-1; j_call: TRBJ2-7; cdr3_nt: TGCGCCAGCAGCCCGGAGGGACTAGCGGGGTCCTACGAGCAGTACTTC; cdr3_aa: CASSPEGLAGSYEQYF
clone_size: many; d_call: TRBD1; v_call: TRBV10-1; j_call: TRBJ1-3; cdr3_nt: TGCGCCAGCGGGGGACAGCACCTCTCTGGAAACACCATATATTTT; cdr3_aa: CASGGQHLSGNTIYF
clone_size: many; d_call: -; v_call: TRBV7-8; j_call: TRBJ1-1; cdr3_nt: TGTGCCAGCAGCCCCGTTGATCTTTTGAACACTGAAGCTTTCTTT; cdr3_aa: CASSPVDLLNTEAFF
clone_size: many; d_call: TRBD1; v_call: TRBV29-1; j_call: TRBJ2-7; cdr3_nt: TGCAGCGTCGAGCGGGACAGGGGCTACGAGCAGTACTTC; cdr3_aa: CSVERDRGYEQYF
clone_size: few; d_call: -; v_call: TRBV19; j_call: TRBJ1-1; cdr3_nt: TGTGCCAGTAGTATCCCCAACAGTCCCTCGGAAGCTTTCTTT; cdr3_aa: CASSIPNSPSEAFF
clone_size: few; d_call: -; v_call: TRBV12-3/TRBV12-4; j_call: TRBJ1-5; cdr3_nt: TGTGCCAGCAGTTTTTGGGACACAACTTATTATAGCAATCAGCCCCAGCATTTT; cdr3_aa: CASSFWDTTYYSNQPQHF
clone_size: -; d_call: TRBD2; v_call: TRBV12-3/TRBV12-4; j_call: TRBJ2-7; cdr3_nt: TGTGCCAGCCTCCTGGCGGGGGGAGCCTACGAGCAGTACTTC; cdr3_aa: CASLLAGGAYEQYF
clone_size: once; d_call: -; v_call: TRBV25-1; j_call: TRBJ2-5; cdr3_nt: TGTGCCACATCAAAGGGGGGGGAGACCCAGTACTTC; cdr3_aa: CATSKGGETQYF
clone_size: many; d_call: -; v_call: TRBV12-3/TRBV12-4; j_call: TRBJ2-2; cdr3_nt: TGTGCCAGCAGTTTTTACTCCGAGGGGGAGCTGTTTTTT; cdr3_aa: CASSFYSEGELFF
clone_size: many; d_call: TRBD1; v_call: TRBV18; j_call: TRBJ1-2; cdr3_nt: TGTGCCAGCTCATCATCAGGACAGGCTAACTATGGCTACACCTTC; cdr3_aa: CASSSSGQANYGYTF
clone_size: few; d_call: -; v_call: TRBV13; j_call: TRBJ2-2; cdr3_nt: TGTGCCAGCAGCCCCCGATCAACAGGGCTGACCGGGGAGCTGTTTTTT; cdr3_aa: CASSPRSTGLTGELFF
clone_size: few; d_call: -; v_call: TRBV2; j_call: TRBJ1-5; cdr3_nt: TGTGCCAGCAGTGCCCAAGGGGGGGAAAACCAGCCCCAGCATTTT; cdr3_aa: CASSAQGGENQPQHF
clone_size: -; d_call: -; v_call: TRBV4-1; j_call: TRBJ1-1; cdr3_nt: TGCGCCAGCAGCCAAGCCCTCCCTCCAGGCACTGAAGCTTTCTTT; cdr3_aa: CASSQALPPGTEAFF
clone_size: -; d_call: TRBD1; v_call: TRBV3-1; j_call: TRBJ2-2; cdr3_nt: TGTGCCAGCAGTTCCCGACAGGGGGCCCCCGGGGAGCTGTTTTTT; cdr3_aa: CASSSRQGAPGELFF
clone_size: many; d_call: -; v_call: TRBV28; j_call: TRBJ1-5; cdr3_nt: TGTGCCAGCAGTGACCCCGGGACGGTCAATCAGCCCCAGCATTTT; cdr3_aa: CASSDPGTVNQPQHF
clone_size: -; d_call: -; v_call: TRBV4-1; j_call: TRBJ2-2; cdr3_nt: TGCGCCAGCAGCCCTCCGGACAGATCGAACACCGGGGAGCTGTTTTTT; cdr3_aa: CASSPPDRSNTGELFF
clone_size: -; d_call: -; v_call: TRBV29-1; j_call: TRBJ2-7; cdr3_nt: TGCAGCGTCGGAAGACTGGGGGAGCAGTACTTC; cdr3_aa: CSVGRLGEQYF
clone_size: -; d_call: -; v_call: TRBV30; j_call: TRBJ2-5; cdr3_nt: TGTGCCTGGAACGGGGGGCCTGTGGAGACCCAGTACTTC; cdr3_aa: CAWNGGPVETQYF
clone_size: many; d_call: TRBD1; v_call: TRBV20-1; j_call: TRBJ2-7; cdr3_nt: TGCAGTGCGATCCACCGGGACAGGGTCTACGAGCAGTACTTC; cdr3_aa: CSAIHRDRVYEQYF
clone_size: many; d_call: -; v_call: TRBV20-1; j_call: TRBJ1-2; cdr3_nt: TGCAGTGCCATAGGGACGGACCTCAACTATGGCTACACCTTC; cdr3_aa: CSAIGTDLNYGYTF
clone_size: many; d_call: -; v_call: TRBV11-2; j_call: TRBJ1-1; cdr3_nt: TGTGCCAGCAGCTTAGTCCCGGGTCTGAACACTGAAGCTTTCTTT; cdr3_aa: CASSLVPGLNTEAFF
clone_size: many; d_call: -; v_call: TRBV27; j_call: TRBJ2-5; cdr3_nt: TGTGCCAGCAGCAGGACGATGCGACGACAAGAGACCCAGTACTTC; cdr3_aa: CASSRTMRRQETQYF
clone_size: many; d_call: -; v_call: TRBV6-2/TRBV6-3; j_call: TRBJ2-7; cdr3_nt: TGTGCCAGCAGTAAGGTCGGCAGGGCCACCTACGAGCAGTACTTC; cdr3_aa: CASSKVGRATYEQYF